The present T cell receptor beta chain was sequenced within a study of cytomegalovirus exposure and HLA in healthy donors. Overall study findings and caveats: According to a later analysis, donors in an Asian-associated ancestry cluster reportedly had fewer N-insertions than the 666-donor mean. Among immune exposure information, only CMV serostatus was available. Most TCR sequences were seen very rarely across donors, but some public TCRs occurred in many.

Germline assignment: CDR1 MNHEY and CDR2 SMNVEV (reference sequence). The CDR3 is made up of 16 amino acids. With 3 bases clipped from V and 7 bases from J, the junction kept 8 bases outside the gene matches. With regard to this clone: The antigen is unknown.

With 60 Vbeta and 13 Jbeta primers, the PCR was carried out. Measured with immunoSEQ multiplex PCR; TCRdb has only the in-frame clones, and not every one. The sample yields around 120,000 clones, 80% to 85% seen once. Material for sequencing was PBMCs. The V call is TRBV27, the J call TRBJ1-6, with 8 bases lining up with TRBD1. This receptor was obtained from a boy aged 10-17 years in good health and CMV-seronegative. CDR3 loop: CASSLLVRQGNSPLHF. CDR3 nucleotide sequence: TGTGCCAGCAGTTTGCTAGTCAGACAGGGGAATTCACCCCTCCACTTT.